Given below is one TCR beta chain in context. No antigen is known for it. This specimen comes from a study of OX40 agonist ivuxolimab in advanced cancers. On the study more broadly: The group had a mean age of around 60 years, ranged from about 20 to 85, and was less than 85% male. About 44% of patients had received prior checkpoint inhibitor therapy. Findings and limits, study-wide: The mean number of expanded clones was higher in CD8+ T cells than in CD4+. Circulating CD4+ and CD8+ T cells showed clonal expansion by week 6 at 0.1 to 3.0 mg/kg.

Sequenced by immunoSEQ multiplex PCR; TCRdb stores in-frame clones only, minus some. Here the sample spans 65,000 to 75,000 clones, 85% to 90% being singletons. The receptor comes from an adult with an advanced solid tumor such as melanoma, head and neck, liver or kidney cancer. This material consisted of CD4+ or CD8+ T cells sorted from blood, taken in a trial of the OX40 agonist ivuxolimab.

CDR3 region: CARDSRAANTEAFF. DNA of the CDR3: TGTGCCAGAGATAGTCGGGCAGCGAACACTGAAGCTTTCTTT. The chain employs TRBV7-2 and TRBJ1-1; no clear D. With 9 bases removed from V and 1 base from J, the gap between germline ends came to 15 bases. The CDR3 is 14 residues long. Looked up from germline, CDR1 is SGHTA and CDR2 is FQGNSA.